Listed here are 31 T cell receptor beta chains from one sample, sequenced in a study of CXCR3-negative and CXCR3-positive naive CD8 T cells. General study findings and limits: Naive cells that were CXCR3-positive had more hydrophobic TRB CDR3s (compared with CXCR3-negative naive cells).

The authors prepared UMI-labeled TRB cDNA libraries by 5' RACE. TCRdb reanalyzed the 5' RACE reads, giving one entry per CDR3 protein sequence and no DNA. The sample includes some 130,000 distinct CDR3 sequences. Their target antigens are unknown. What was sequenced was naive CXCR3+ CD8+ T cells from blood. Regarding subset: CD45RO-CCR7+CD27+CD95- naive CD8+ T cells expressing CXCR3 (TNR3+). Receptors were obtained from a human donor in good health. Some clones in this sample may be carry-over from other donors' samples.

The chain uses TRBV12-3 or TRBV12-4 and TRBJ2-1; with no DNA, the TCRdb D assignment of TRBD1 cannot be verified. This CDR3 has 14 residues. CDR3 amino acids: CASSGTEGYNEQFF.

CDR3: CASSLDLGYEQYF. The V call is TRBV5-1, the J call TRBJ2-7. Germline CDR1 SGHRS, CDR2 YFSETQ. This CDR3 spans 13 amino acids.

V and J are TRBV10-3 and TRBJ2-2. CDR3 length: 13 residues. Germline CDR1 and CDR2: ENHRY and SYGVKD. The chain's CDR3 is CAILLEGTGELFF.

The genes are TRBV29-1 and TRBJ2-5; TCRdb lists TRBD1, though no DNA is available to test this call. This CDR3 comprises 11 residues. Germline lookup yields CDR1 SQVTM and CDR2 ANQGSEA. The CDR3 here is CTGQFQETQYF.

The chain uses TRBV28 and TRBJ2-5; TCRdb gives TRBD1 as the D gene, but with no DNA this cannot be confirmed. The CDR3 has 17 residues. Germline V gives CDR1 MDHEN, CDR2 SYDVKM. The CDR3 is CASSTFGDRGLQETQYF.

This chain uses TRBV11-2 with TRBJ1-1; without DNA, the TCRdb call of TRBD1 cannot be checked. The CDR3 has 15 amino acids. Germline lookup yields CDR1 SGHAT and CDR2 FQNNGV. The chain's CDR3 is CASSYPPSLNTEAFF.

The V call is TRBV29-1, the J call TRBJ1-1; TCRdb names TRBD1, which stays unverified in the absence of DNA. This CDR3 is 13 amino acids long. Germline V lookup: CDR1 SQVTM, CDR2 ANQGSEA. CDR3 in amino acids: CSVEEQGNTEALF.

The J gene is TRBJ1-6, the V gene TRBV11-2; without DNA, the TCRdb call of TRBD1 cannot be checked. Germline assignment: CDR1 SGHAT and CDR2 FQNNGV. The CDR3 has 16 amino acids. CDR3 protein: CASRDHRGTYNSPLHF.

This chain uses TRBV27 with TRBJ2-7; no DNA is available, so the TRBD1 call from TCRdb remains unchecked. The CDR3 spans 14 residues. Germline CDR1 reads MNHEY; CDR2 reads SMNVEV (reference sequence). CDR3 sequence reads: CASRGGTGRYEQYF.

This chain connects TRBV2 to TRBJ2-1. Germline V lookup: CDR1 SNHLY, CDR2 FYNNEI. CDR3 size: 15 residues. CDR3 in amino acids: CASSASGIRLNEQFF.

The chain carries TRBV3-1 and TRBJ2-1; without DNA, the TCRdb call of TRBD1 cannot be checked. This CDR3 contains 15 residues. Germline V gene data show CDR1 as LGHDT and CDR2 as YNNKEL (reference sequence). CDR3: CASSQGQTGTDEQFF.

This chain uses TRBV15 with TRBJ2-5; TCRdb proposes TRBD1, but this gene call is untestable without DNA. CDR1 LNHNV and CDR2 YYDKDF come from the germline V gene (reference sequence). This CDR3 has 14 amino acids. This CDR3 reads CATSARRGEETQYF.

V gene TRBV7-8 combines with J gene TRBJ2-5; TCRdb reports TRBD1, a call that lacks DNA to check it against. The germline CDR1 and CDR2 sequences are SGHVS and FQNEAQ. This CDR3 is 15 amino acids long. CDR3 amino acids: CASSLRLQGQETQYF.

The V gene is TRBV24-1, the J gene TRBJ2-7; as DNA is missing, the TRBD2 call by TCRdb cannot be tested. The CDR3 length is 15 residues. From germline, CDR1 is KGHDR and CDR2 SFDVKD. CDR3 in amino acids: CATSDMGLAGGEQYF.

V is TRBV28 and J is TRBJ2-3; TCRdb gives TRBD1 as the D gene, but with no DNA this cannot be confirmed. Germline CDR1 and CDR2: MDHEN and SYDVKM. The CDR3 is 13 amino acids. Here the CDR3 reads CASGTGSTDTQYF.

The CDR3 protein is CASSQTAYKQYF. This chain uses TRBV14 with TRBJ2-7. Germline V gene sequence: CDR1 SGHDN, CDR2 FVKESK. The CDR3 contains 12 residues.

The CDR3 loop is CASSLLGGEGYEQYF. The chain carries TRBV7-3 and TRBJ2-7; TCRdb reports TRBD1, a call that lacks DNA to check it against. The germline V gene has CDR1 SGHTA and CDR2 FQGTGA. The CDR3 loop spans 15 amino acids.

This chain links TRBV21-1 with TRBJ2-1; TCRdb names TRBD2, which stays unverified in the absence of DNA. TRBV21-1 is noted as a pseudogene. The CDR3 is made up of 19 amino acids. Here the CDR3 reads CASSRSLPSSGSSYNEQFF.

V gene TRBV7-3 combines with J gene TRBJ2-5; no DNA is available, so the TRBD1 call from TCRdb remains unchecked. Germline V gene data show CDR1 as SGHTA and CDR2 as FQGTGA. This CDR3 is 14 amino acids long. The chain's CDR3 is CASSPTGGGETQYF.

CDR3 in amino acids: CASCLGATNEKLFF. V and J are TRBV2 and TRBJ1-4. The CDR3 covers 14 residues. Germline V gene sequence: CDR1 SNHLY, CDR2 FYNNEI.

V gene TRBV18 combines with J gene TRBJ2-3; TCRdb outputs TRBD1, but without DNA this stays unchecked. The germline V gene encodes CDR1 KGHSH and CDR2 LQKENI. There are 17 residues in the CDR3. This CDR3 reads CASSPPEGQGQTDTQYF. Using reference TRBV18 and TRBJ2-3 for the parts outside the CDR3, the full variable domain is NAGVMQNPRHLVRRRGQEARLRCSPMKGHSHVYWYRQLPEEGLKFMVYLQKENIIDESGMPKERFSAEFPKEGPSILRIQQVVRGDSAAYFCASSPPEGQGQTDTQYFGPGTRLTVL.

J is TRBJ2-3 and V is TRBV13; the D gene TCRdb calls, TRBD2, cannot be checked with no DNA. The germline V gene has CDR1 PRHDT and CDR2 FYEKMQ (reference sequence). The CDR3 has 16 residues. The CDR3 is CASSSYTSGGEDTQYF.

CDR3: CAWTGDSSYNEQFF. J is TRBJ2-1 and V is TRBV30; the TCRdb call, TRBD1, lacks DNA for checking. This CDR3 is 14 amino acids long. Germline CDR1 GTSNPN, CDR2 SVGIG (reference sequence).

The chain employs TRBV13 and TRBJ2-7; TCRdb gives TRBD2 as the D gene, but with no DNA this cannot be confirmed. Looked up from germline, CDR1 is PRHDT and CDR2 is FYEKMQ (reference sequence). This CDR3 is built from 15 residues. The CDR3 loop is CASSLVGGLAEEQYF. Full variable domain (outside the CDR3, taken from reference TRBV13 and TRBJ2-7): AAGVIQSPRHLIKEKRETATLKCYPIPRHDTVYWYQQGPGQDPQFLISFYEKMQSDKGSIPDRFSAQQFSDYHSELNMSSLELGDSALYFCASSLVGGLAEEQYFGPGTRLTVT.

V is TRBV28 and J is TRBJ2-1. CDR1 is MDHEN and CDR2 is SYDVKM in the germline V gene. This CDR3 comprises 15 residues. This chain's CDR3 is CASSFRTRPYNEQFF.

The chain couples TRBV2 to TRBJ2-1; TCRdb's D call of TRBD1 is untestable without DNA. The CDR3 has 13 amino acids. Germline CDR1 and CDR2: SNHLY and FYNNEI. The CDR3 region is CASTQFQGNEQFF.

The chain is built from TRBV7-9 and TRBJ2-1. The CDR3 is 12 amino acids. CDR1 and CDR2 (germline): SEHNR, FQNEAQ (reference sequence). The CDR3 sequence: CASSLLADEQFF.

The chain links TRBV7-2 to TRBJ1-5; the TRBD1 assignment by TCRdb is unverifiable without DNA. Germline CDR1 and CDR2: SGHTA and FQGNSA. The CDR3 length is 15 residues. The CDR3 here is CASTRTLDQGQLQHF.

The chain uses TRBV30 and TRBJ1-1. From germline, CDR1 is GTSNPN and CDR2 SVGIG (reference sequence). CDR3 length equals 15 residues. The CDR3 sequence is CAWSVLSGPNTEAFF. Complete variable domain (other parts from reference TRBV30 and TRBJ1-1): SQTIHQWPATLVQPVGSPLSLECTVEGTSNPNLYWYRQAAGRGLQLLFYSVGIGQISSEVPQNLSASRPQDRQFILSSKKLLLSDSGFYLCAWSVLSGPNTEAFFGQGTRLTVV.

The J gene is TRBJ2-7, the V gene TRBV5-1. The CDR3 has 14 amino acids. Germline values: CDR1 SGHRS, CDR2 YFSETQ. The CDR3: CASSLPQATYEQYF.

The genes are TRBV7-9 and TRBJ1-1. CDR1 and CDR2 (germline): SEHNR, FQNEAQ (reference sequence). The CDR3 is 13 residues long. CDR3: CASSFGLNTEAFF.